Sequencing of this TCR beta chain was carried out in a study of blood T cell repertoires in COVID-19. At the level of the study: COVID-19 samples from acute and convalescent phases originated in the United States, Italy and Spain. Sources were T cells, B-cell-depleted T cells, or PBMCs; the material itself was cDNA or gDNA.

In the authors' workflow: Nucleated cell number was recorded as an estimate derived from reference gene primer amplification. Sequenced by immunoSEQ multiplex PCR; TCRdb stores in-frame clones only, minus some. V and J calls and clone size are given by that table; D and trimming were obtained from the DNA. Found here are under 70,000 clones, almost 90% of them singletons; the top ten hold about 13%. Note on this clone: The junction differs from germline at one of its ends, possibly a read error.

The CDR3 runs 15 residues. The germline V gene has CDR1 SSHAT and CDR2 FNYEAQ (reference sequence). This rearrangement joins TRBV7-7 to TRBJ1-6; 10 positions match TRBD1. This sequence was found in a man aged 55-75 years with active COVID-19. Sequencing was carried out using peripheral blood. CDR3 in DNA: TGTGCTAGCAGCCTGGGACAGGGGAATAATTCACCCCTCCACTTT. Translation gives CASSLGQGNNSPLHF.